Given below is one T cell receptor (beta chain) in context. These data are taken from a study of blood T cell repertoires in COVID-19. Measured with immunoSEQ multiplex PCR; TCRdb has only the in-frame clones, and not every one. This sample has 90,000 to 110,000 clones, with around 78% found just once. Trimming at V came to 4 bases and at J to 3 bases, leaving 4 bases not matched to a gene. The CDR3 runs to 13 residues. Germline CDR1 reads GTSNPN; CDR2 reads SVGIG (reference sequence). The source of this sequence is a woman aged 55-70 years with acute or convalescent COVID-19. The chain carries TRBV30 and TRBJ2-7; 9 bases align to TRBD2. The sequencing input was peripheral blood. The CDR3 DNA follows: TGTGCCTGGACCCCGACTAGCGGCTACGAGCAGTACTTC. Translated, it gives CAWTPTSGYEQYF.